These 26 T cell receptor beta chains were sequenced from one sample in a study of control samples from healthy donors and cancer patients. TCRdb keeps only in-frame clones here, not all; method: immunoSEQ multiplex PCR. This table has 150,000 to 200,000 clones, 85% to 90% appearing once. Input material: blood. The receptors originated from a woman aged 30 to 39 in good health.

The gene calls are TRBV28 and TRBJ2-3; 9 bases agree with TRBD2. The CDR3 is 16 amino acids. The germline gives CDR1 MDHEN, CDR2 SYDVKM. The V gene end was trimmed by 3 bases and the J gene end by 6 bases; junction bases not matched to a gene: 10. CDR3 loop: CASSFGIAGARDTQYF. DNA for the CDR3: TGTGCCAGCAGTTTTGGGATAGCGGGAGCGCGGGATACGCAGTATTTT. The complete variable domain, with remaining parts taken from reference TRBV28 and TRBJ2-3, reads DVKVTQSSRYLVKRTGEKVFLECVQDMDHENMFWYRQDPGLGLRLIYFSYDVKMKEKGDIPEGYSVSREKKERFSLILESASTNQTSMYLCASSFGIAGARDTQYFGPGTRLTVL.

This chain connects TRBV6-6 to TRBJ2-2; the D gene is possibly TRBD2 (5 bases). Germline CDR1 is MNHNY and CDR2 is SVGAGI (reference sequence). Trimming cost V 5 bases and J 3 bases, with 13 bases left between them. This CDR3 is built from 15 residues. This chain's CDR3 is CASSEGKGHTGELFF. CDR3 sequence (DNA): TGTGCCAGCAGTGAGGGCAAAGGGCACACCGGGGAGCTGTTTTTT.

The chain combines TRBV5-8 with TRBJ1-2; 7 bases map to TRBD1. CDR3 length: 14 amino acids. V was pared by 0 bases and J by 6 bases, with 5 bases of the junction left unmatched. The V gene's germline CDR1 is SGHTS and CDR2 YDEGEE. CDR3 DNA sequence: TGTGCCAGCAGCTTGGACAGGGGTTTAGATGGCTACACCTTC. As protein: CASSLDRGLDGYTF.

The V gene is TRBV5-1, the J gene TRBJ1-2; D remains unclear. CDR1 and CDR2 (germline): SGHRS, YFSETQ. Trimming removed 5 bases at V and 4 bases at J, with 18 bases between. There are 15 residues in the CDR3. The CDR3 here is CASSPELTPVYGYTF. DNA for the CDR3: TGCGCCAGCAGTCCAGAGCTGACACCCGTCTATGGCTACACCTTC.

The J gene is TRBJ2-7, the V gene TRBV5-4; 9 bases match TRBD1. With V trimmed by 4 bases and J by 4 bases, 6 bases remained unmatched. This CDR3 is 14 amino acids long. Per germline, CDR1 SGHNT and CDR2 YYREEE (reference sequence). The CDR3, as DNA: TGTGCCAGCAGCCCAACAGGGGGCGGGTACGAGCAGTACTTC. Translation: CASSPTGGGYEQYF.

The rearrangement joins TRBV28 to TRBJ2-1, with 10 bases identical to TRBD2. The CDR3 runs 18 residues. The V gene end was trimmed by 5 bases and the J gene end by 6 bases; junction bases not matched to a gene: 16. Per germline, CDR1 MDHEN and CDR2 SYDVKM. CDR3 in DNA: TGTGCCAGCAGTGAACAGGGAGTACTTCTAGCGGGAGTCAATGAGCAGTTCTTC. This sequence encodes CASSEQGVLLAGVNEQFF.

The chain combines TRBV11-3 with TRBJ2-1; D is unresolved. There are 18 residues in the CDR3. Trimming shortened V by 3 bases and J by 5 bases, and 23 bases separated the two germline ends. The germline CDR1 and CDR2 sequences are SGHNT and YENEEA. CDR3 sequence: CASSFGPRLANEDNEQFF. The CDR3 nucleotides are TGTGCCAGCAGCTTCGGACCCCGACTCGCCAACGAAGACAATGAGCAGTTCTTC.

A word on this clone: Other nucleotide sequences in the sample specify the same CDR3. The chain employs TRBV9 and TRBJ2-1, with D unclear. The CDR3 has 13 amino acids. Germline V gene lookup returns CDR1 SGDLS and CDR2 YYNGEE. V was pared by 0 bases and J by 5 bases, with 6 bases between. CDR3 DNA sequence: TGTGCCAGCAGCGTAGGCCGCGACAATGAGCAGTTCTTC. Its translation: CASSVGRDNEQFF. The full variable domain, rest sourced from reference TRBV9 and TRBJ2-1, is DSGVTQTPKHLITATGQRVTLRCSPRSGDLSVYWYQQSLDQGLQFLIQYYNGEERAKGNILERFSAQQFPDLHSELNLSSLELGDSALYFCASSVGRDNEQFFGPGTRLTVL.

The J gene is TRBJ1-1, the V gene TRBV5-1, with a tentative D call TRBD1 (5 bases). Trimming shortened V by 4 bases and J by 4 bases, and 14 bases separated the two germline ends. The CDR3 spans 14 residues. CDR1 SGHRS and CDR2 YFSETQ come from the germline V gene. The CDR3 DNA reads as TGCGCCAGCAGCCTAGATGGGCAGGGCACTGAAGCTTTCTTT. This translates into CASSLDGQGTEAFF.

The chain links TRBV27 to TRBJ1-6; TRBD1 matches 10 bases. The CDR3 totals 15 residues. Germline V gives CDR1 MNHEY, CDR2 SMNVEV (reference sequence). Trimming at V came to 3 bases and at J to 10 bases, leaving 6 bases not matched to a gene. Here the CDR3 reads CASSLRDRGGSPLHF. The CDR3 DNA sequence: TGTGCCAGCAGTTTGAGGGACAGGGGAGGATCACCCCTCCACTTT.

This chain connects TRBV27 to TRBJ2-5; D possibly uses TRBD1 or TRBD2 (5 bases each). Trimming took 5 bases from V and 7 from J, leaving 20 bases between them. CDR1 and CDR2 (germline): MNHEY, SMNVEV (reference sequence). The CDR3 runs 15 residues. CDR3 nucleotides: TGTGCCAGCAGTCCCACCGGGACCGTGGCAGGGACCCAGTACTTC. Amino acid sequence: CASSPTGTVAGTQYF.

The table lists this clone with a count of one. The chain couples TRBV5-1 to TRBJ2-7; D possibly corresponds to TRBD1 (6 bases). Trimming took 4 bases from V and 1 from J, leaving 15 bases between them. The CDR3 has 15 residues. Germline loops: CDR1 SGHRS, CDR2 YFSETQ. CDR3 in amino acids: CASSQAPGTSYEQYV. The CDR3 coding sequence is TGCGCCAGCAGCCAAGCCCCGGGGACATCCTACGAGCAGTACGTC.

The genes are TRBV4-1 and TRBJ2-1; tentative D call: TRBD2 (6 bases). This CDR3 region has 13 residues. V dropped 5 bases and J dropped 7 bases, with 12 bases sitting between them. From germline, CDR1 is MGHRA and CDR2 YSYEKL. CDR3 bases: TGCGCCAGCAGCACCGGGACTGAGAATGAGCAGTTCTTC. Translating gives CASSTGTENEQFF.

The chain employs TRBV4-1 and TRBJ2-7; D remains unclear. Germline lookup yields CDR1 MGHRA and CDR2 YSYEKL. The V end lost 0 bases, the J end lost 8 bases, and 14 bases lay between the germline ends. CDR3 length equals 14 residues. The CDR3 coding sequence is TGCGCCAGCAGCCAAGATGGGATGGGTATCAAGCAGTACTTC. Translating gives CASSQDGMGIKQYF.

The chain combines TRBV5-6 with TRBJ2-2; D remains unclear. V was clipped by 7 bases and J by 0 bases, with 10 bases between them. The CDR3 runs to 14 residues. The germline gives CDR1 SGHDT, CDR2 YYEEEE. The CDR3: CASGRPTNTGELFF. The CDR3 DNA is TGTGCCAGCGGTCGACCCACGAACACCGGGGAGCTGTTTTTT.

The rearrangement joins TRBV5-5 to TRBJ2-7; TRBD1 might be the D (6 bases). This CDR3 region has 13 residues. V was cut by 2 bases and J by 0 bases, with 6 bases left in between. Germline CDR1 and CDR2: SGHKS and YYEKEE (reference sequence). In DNA form, the CDR3 reads TGTGCCAGCAGCTTACAGGGCTCCTACGAGCAGTACGTC. It is translated as CASSLQGSYEQYV.

This chain connects TRBV9 to TRBJ1-1, with D tentatively TRBD1 (6 bases). The ends were cut back, 3 bases at V and 2 bases at J, with 14 bases in the middle. Germline-derived CDR1 and CDR2 are SGDLS and YYNGEE. The CDR3 totals 15 residues. In DNA, the CDR3 is TGTGCCAGCAGCGCTCCAGACAGGACAAACACTGAAGCTTTCTTT. As protein: CASSAPDRTNTEAFF.

The chain joins TRBV10-3 to TRBJ2-2; no definite D call. The V end was cut by 7 bases, the J end by 2 bases, with 2 bases between. Looked up from germline, CDR1 is ENHRY and CDR2 is SYGVKD. This CDR3 comprises 11 residues. CDR3 residues: CAIKNTGELFF. The CDR3 nucleotides read TGTGCCATCAAAAACACCGGGGAGCTGTTTTTT.

This chain joins TRBV7-9 and TRBJ2-5, with a possible D match to TRBD2 (6 bases). CDR3 length: 14 amino acids. V lost 5 bases, J lost 3 bases, and 13 bases lay in between. Germline CDR1 SEHNR, CDR2 FQNEAQ (reference sequence). The CDR3 region is CASSPNGLKETQYF. CDR3 sequence (DNA): TGTGCCAGCAGCCCGAATGGACTAAAAGAGACCCAGTACTTC.

The rearrangement joins TRBV27 to TRBJ1-1, with D unresolved. Trimming shortened V by 5 bases and J by 1 base, and 11 bases separated the two germline ends. The CDR3 has 14 residues. Germline V gene sequence: CDR1 MNHEY, CDR2 SMNVEV (reference sequence). CDR3 protein: CASSRQSSNTEAFF. The CDR3 DNA follows: TGTGCCAGCAGTCGTCAGAGTTCGAACACTGAAGCTTTCTTT.

This clone has more than one count but fewer than ten. This chain joins TRBV30 and TRBJ1-5, with 7 bases matching TRBD1. Germline values: CDR1 GTSNPN, CDR2 SVGIG (reference sequence). There are 12 residues in the CDR3. The CDR3, as DNA: TGTGCTGGGGGACAGTTTAATCAGCCCCAGCATTTT. Residues: CAGGQFNQPQHF.

V usage is TRBV12-3 or TRBV12-4 and J usage is TRBJ1-1, with D hard to call. The ends were cut back, 6 bases at V and 1 base at J, with 6 bases in the middle. The CDR3 loop spans 12 amino acids. The CDR3 DNA reads as TGTGCCAGCAGCAGACAGAACACTGAAGCTTTCTTT. It codes for CASSRQNTEAFF.

The chain links TRBV7-8 to TRBJ2-1; D may correspond to TRBD1 or TRBD2 (6 bases each). The CDR3 totals 16 residues. Trimming pared 4 bases from V and 9 bases from J, leaving 22 bases between. CDR1 is SGHVS and CDR2 is FQNEAQ in the germline V gene. CDR3 loop: CASSSSGGQGTGEQFF. CDR3 bases: TGTGCCAGCAGCTCCAGTGGGGGGCAGGGGACGGGTGAGCAGTTCTTC.

V usage is TRBV6-4 and J usage is TRBJ1-2; no clear D gene. This CDR3 has 12 amino acids. The V gene's germline CDR1 is MRHNA and CDR2 SNTAGT. Trimming shortened V by 3 bases and J by 8 bases, and 10 bases separated the two germline ends. The CDR3 nucleotides are TGTGCCAGCAGTGATCGGGGAAGGGGCTACACCTTC. It yields the protein CASSDRGRGYTF.

The genes are TRBV30 and TRBJ2-4, with D perhaps TRBD2 (7 bases). Trimming stripped 1 base from V and 2 bases from J, with 12 bases between. The germline gives CDR1 GTSNPN, CDR2 SVGIG (reference sequence). The CDR3 has 15 residues. CDR3 DNA: TGTGCCTGGAGTGGCGGGGGCGCGACCAAAAACATTCAGTACTTC. It specifies CAWSGGGATKNIQYF.

This CDR3 reads CASSLAGGLYNSPLHF. The CDR3 region has the DNA TGCGCCAGCAGCTTGGCGGGGGGACTGTATAATTCACCCCTCCACTTT. V usage is TRBV5-1 and J usage is TRBJ1-6; the D gene is possibly TRBD1 (5 bases). The CDR3 is made up of 16 amino acids. Germline V CDR1 and CDR2: SGHRS, YFSETQ. V lost 0 bases and J lost 4, with 11 bases in between.